These T cell receptor beta chains were read from a single sample in a study of blood T cell repertoires in COVID-19. Produced via immunoSEQ multiplex PCR; TCRdb's table is partial and in-frame only. The sample shows about 33,000 clones, about 92% of them seen only once. Sequencing was done on a sample of peripheral blood. Receptor source: a male donor with active COVID-19. Both conserved end residues are part of each CDR3. The order of the fields is V gene, J gene, D gene, CDR3 protein, CDR3 DNA. The D gene is left open where the match is weak.

v_call: TRBV25-1
j_call: TRBJ2-7
d_call: TRBD1
cdr3_aa: CASSPGQGHEQYF
cdr3_nt: TGTGCCAGTTCGCCAGGACAGGGCCACGAGCAGTACTTC

v_call: TRBV2
j_call: TRBJ1-3
d_call: TRBD1
cdr3_aa: CASSQSQGAGNTIYF
cdr3_nt: TGTGCCAGCAGCCAATCACAGGGGGCTGGAAACACCATATATTTT

v_call: TRBV5-4
j_call: TRBJ2-7
d_call: NA
cdr3_aa: CASSAAGSYEQYF
cdr3_nt: TGTGCCAGCAGTGCGGCGGGTAGCTACGAGCAGTACTTC

v_call: TRBV5-8
j_call: TRBJ2-1
d_call: TRBD1
cdr3_aa: CASSLPGQGQQFF
cdr3_nt: TGTGCCAGCAGCCTACCCGGACAGGGTCAACAGTTCTTC

v_call: TRBV5-8
j_call: TRBJ2-2
d_call: NA
cdr3_aa: CASSFSRGFRRTGELFF
cdr3_nt: TGTGCCAGCAGCTTCTCCAGGGGATTCCGGAGGACCGGGGAGCTGTTTTTT

v_call: TRBV19
j_call: TRBJ1-2
d_call: TRBD1
cdr3_aa: CASSRQDWGTANYGYTF
cdr3_nt: TGTGCCAGTAGTAGGCAAGATTGGGGGACAGCTAACTATGGCTACACCTTC

v_call: TRBV3-1/TRBV3-2
j_call: TRBJ2-6
d_call: NA
cdr3_aa: CASSRDSSGANVLTF
cdr3_nt: TGTGCCAGCAGCCGAGACAGCTCTGGGGCCAACGTCCTGACTTTC

v_call: TRBV7-2
j_call: TRBJ1-2
d_call: TRBD1
cdr3_aa: CASSLDLGQGNGYTF
cdr3_nt: TGTGCCAGCAGCTTAGATCTTGGACAGGGCAATGGCTACACCTTC

v_call: TRBV9
j_call: TRBJ2-6
d_call: NA
cdr3_aa: CASSVPGTGANVLTF
cdr3_nt: TGTGCCAGCAGCGTGCCAGGGACTGGGGCCAACGTCCTGACTTTC

v_call: TRBV18
j_call: TRBJ1-6
d_call: TRBD1
cdr3_aa: CASSLMTGNNSPLHF
cdr3_nt: TGTGCCAGCTCACTAATGACAGGGAACAATTCACCCCTCCACTTT